The 28 T cell receptor beta chains listed next were all sequenced from one sample in a study of T cell clusters in autoimmune cytopenias. Roughly 38,000 genome equivalents of blood DNA were amplified for TRB. TRB was amplified by touch-down multiplex PCR, primer pools A and B combined. No DNA is given; TCRdb re-called the multiplex PCR reads and lists each CDR3 protein once. The sample holds some 2,800 distinct CDR3 sequences. Input material: peripheral blood. The receptors were sampled from a human donor with an autoimmune cytopenia or autoimmune hepatitis (not recorded which).

This clonotype is deemed medium-sized by its frequency. V is TRBV11-1 and J is TRBJ2-3; TCRdb's D call, TRBD1, is unchecked because there is no DNA. This CDR3 has 14 residues. Germline V gene sequence: CDR1 SGHAT, CDR2 FQDESV (reference sequence). The CDR3 spells CASSLQLQADTQYF.

This clonotype registers medium-sized by frequency. The chain joins TRBV19 to TRBJ1-1; checking the TCRdb D call of TRBD1 is not possible without DNA. Germline V gives CDR1 LNHDA, CDR2 SQIVND (reference sequence). The CDR3 loop spans 11 amino acids. CDR3 loop: CASRAGTPAFF.

This clonotype shows up as medium-sized by frequency. The chain employs TRBV6-5 and TRBJ2-2; TCRdb's D call, TRBD1, is unchecked because there is no DNA. Per germline, CDR1 MNHEY and CDR2 SVGAGI. This CDR3 has 18 residues. CDR3 region: CASSPGQGGHRWTGELFF.

Frequency places this clonotype as medium-sized. The V and J genes are TRBV5-6 and TRBJ2-3. The CDR3 extends over 16 amino acids. The germline CDR1 and CDR2 sequences are SGHDT and YYEEEE. CDR3 in amino acids: CASSSGLAVAQDTQYF.

Judged by frequency, this clonotype is medium-sized (0.01 to 0.1%). V and J are TRBV6-5 and TRBJ1-5. In germline, CDR1 is MNHEY, CDR2 SVGAGI. The CDR3 spans 14 residues. CDR3 loop: CASRGGGPNQPQHF.

This clonotype counts as medium-sized by frequency. The gene calls are TRBV12-3 or TRBV12-4 and TRBJ1-2; absent DNA, TCRdb's TRBD1 call cannot be checked. The CDR3 length is 15 residues. The CDR3 reads CASSWDRQAHYGYTF.

By frequency, this clonotype registers large. The genes are TRBV29-1 and TRBJ2-1; TCRdb's assignment of TRBD1 cannot be checked, as there is no DNA. Germline CDR1 SQVTM, CDR2 ANQGSEA. This CDR3 region has 13 residues. The CDR3 is CSVEGTGYNEQFF.

This clonotype registers medium-sized by frequency. The V and J genes are TRBV7-2 and TRBJ2-3; TCRdb calls TRBD2, which cannot be checked without DNA. The CDR3 runs to 14 residues. The germline gives CDR1 SGHTA, CDR2 FQGNSA. CDR3 sequence: CASSDERGTDTQYF.

This clonotype ranks as medium-sized in terms of frequency. The chain employs TRBV11-1 and TRBJ1-2. From germline, CDR1 is SGHAT and CDR2 FQDESV (reference sequence). The CDR3 has 15 amino acids. The CDR3 protein is CASSPRSDTNYGYTF.

Measured by frequency, this clonotype is medium-sized (0.01 to 0.1%). V and J are TRBV5-6 and TRBJ2-5; the TCRdb D gene call, TRBD2, has no DNA to confirm it. This CDR3 contains 14 residues. Germline CDR1 SGHDT, CDR2 YYEEEE. CDR3: CASSLGLVSVEQYF.

This clonotype registers large by frequency. This rearrangement joins TRBV29-1 to TRBJ2-3; the D call from TCRdb, TRBD1, cannot be confirmed without DNA. Per the germline V gene, CDR1 is SQVTM and CDR2 is ANQGSEA. The CDR3 contains 14 residues. CDR3 amino acids: CSVVPGAGEDTQYF.

This clonotype registers medium-sized by frequency. This rearrangement joins TRBV6-6 to TRBJ2-3. Germline V lookup: CDR1 MNHNY, CDR2 SVGAGI (reference sequence). The CDR3 spans 11 residues. CDR3 residues: CASSSRDTQYF.

By frequency, this clonotype registers medium-sized. The chain recombines TRBV6-5 with TRBJ1-3. From germline, CDR1 is MNHEY and CDR2 SVGAGI. The CDR3 runs 15 residues. The CDR3 is CASSEGSVYGNTIYF.

This clonotype counts as medium-sized by frequency. The chain is built from TRBV12-3 or TRBV12-4 and TRBJ2-3; the TCRdb call, TRBD1, lacks DNA for checking. The CDR3 length is 14 residues. This CDR3 is CASSLGGGEDTQYF.

According to its frequency, this clonotype is medium-sized. The V gene is TRBV30, the J gene TRBJ2-3; TCRdb's D gene call, TRBD2, goes unchecked for lack of DNA. This CDR3 spans 14 amino acids. The germline V gene encodes CDR1 GTSNPN and CDR2 SVGIG (reference sequence). CDR3 amino acids: CAWSRAGGTDTQYF.

By frequency, this clonotype is large. This sequence joins TRBV29-1 and TRBJ2-5; TCRdb's D gene call, TRBD2, goes unchecked for lack of DNA. Germline V gives CDR1 SQVTM, CDR2 ANQGSEA. The CDR3 is 15 amino acids. CDR3 loop: CSVEGSGGAEETQYF. The full variable domain, completed using reference TRBV29-1 and TRBJ2-5, is SAVISQKPSRDICQRGTSLTIQCQVDSQVTMMFWYRQQPGQSLTLIATANQGSEATYESGFVIDKFPISRPNLTFSTLTVSNMSPEDSSIYLCSVEGSGGAEETQYFGPGTRLLVL.

Measured by frequency, this clonotype is large. The rearrangement links TRBV29-1 to TRBJ2-1; no DNA is available, so the TRBD2 call from TCRdb remains unchecked. The CDR3 spans 14 residues. Germline CDR1 and CDR2: SQVTM and ANQGSEA. This chain's CDR3 is CSVERAGGGNEQFF.

This clonotype shows up as medium-sized by frequency. The chain links TRBV30 to TRBJ2-4; TCRdb indicates TRBD2, and absent DNA this call remains unverified. The germline V gene encodes CDR1 GTSNPN and CDR2 SVGIG (reference sequence). This CDR3 region has 19 residues. The CDR3 here is CAWRDHGSGRVGAKNIQYF.

Measured by frequency, this clonotype is medium-sized. The chain has TRBV19 and TRBJ2-7; the D call from TCRdb, TRBD2, cannot be confirmed without DNA. CDR1 LNHDA and CDR2 SQIVND come from the germline V gene (reference sequence). This CDR3 spans 15 amino acids. The CDR3 sequence: CASSETSGSGYEQYF. Filled out from reference TRBV19 and TRBJ2-7, the complete variable domain reads DGGITQSPKYLFRKEGQNVTLSCEQNLNHDAMYWYRQDPGQGLRLIYYSQIVNDFQKGDIAEGYSVSREKKESFPLTVTSAQKNPTAFYLCASSETSGSGYEQYFGPGTRLTVT.

By frequency, this clonotype registers medium-sized. The chain recombines TRBV18 with TRBJ2-3; TCRdb calls TRBD2, which cannot be checked without DNA. Germline values: CDR1 KGHSH, CDR2 LQKENI. The CDR3 spans 15 residues. CDR3 amino acids: CASSPTAGLSNTQYF. Together with reference TRBV18 and TRBJ2-3, the CDR3 gives the full variable domain: NAGVMQNPRHLVRRRGQEARLRCSPMKGHSHVYWYRQLPEEGLKFMVYLQKENIIDESGMPKERFSAEFPKEGPSILRIQQVVRGDSAAYFCASSPTAGLSNTQYFGPGTRLTVL.

This clonotype registers medium-sized by frequency. This chain links TRBV30 with TRBJ2-3. The CDR3 extends over 14 amino acids. Per the germline V gene, CDR1 is GTSNPN and CDR2 is SVGIG (reference sequence). CDR3 sequence: CAWNGGSYTDTQYF.

Frequency places this clonotype as medium-sized. CDR3 residues: CASSLQGSSYNEQFF. This chain uses TRBV7-6 with TRBJ2-1; no DNA is available, so the TRBD1 call from TCRdb remains unchecked. The CDR3 sequence is 15 residues long. CDR1 SGHVS and CDR2 FNYEAQ come from the germline V gene. Combining the CDR3 with reference TRBV7-6 and TRBJ2-1 gives the whole variable domain GAGVSQSPRYKVTKRGQDVALRCDPISGHVSLYWYRQALGQGPEFLTYFNYEAQQDKSGLPNDRFSAERPEGSISTLTIQRTEQRDSAMYRCASSLQGSSYNEQFFGPGTRLTVL.

This clonotype is called medium-sized based on its frequency. The chain employs TRBV19 and TRBJ2-6; the TCRdb call, TRBD1, lacks DNA for checking. The CDR3 is 17 amino acids. CDR1 is LNHDA, CDR2 SQIVND, per germline (reference sequence). The CDR3: CASSRKGGGLGANVLTF.

This clonotype registers medium-sized (0.01 to 0.1%) by frequency. V is TRBV19 and J is TRBJ2-1; TCRdb's D gene call, TRBD1, goes unchecked for lack of DNA. The CDR3 extends over 14 amino acids. Germline CDR1 reads LNHDA; CDR2 reads SQIVND (reference sequence). The CDR3 reads CASSSPGLGNEQFF.

This clonotype ranks as medium-sized in terms of frequency. The CDR3 loop reads CSVGGSLAGGLQETQYF. The chain combines TRBV29-1 with TRBJ2-5; TCRdb names TRBD2, which stays unverified in the absence of DNA. The CDR3 consists of 17 residues. Germline CDR1 is SQVTM and CDR2 is ANQGSEA.

This clonotype shows up as medium-sized by frequency. V is TRBV27 and J is TRBJ2-5; TCRdb designates TRBD2, a call that cannot be tested without DNA. Germline CDR1 and CDR2: MNHEY and SMNVEV (reference sequence). This CDR3 comprises 14 residues. CDR3 in amino acids: CASSLSGLLETQYF.

Considering frequency, this clonotype is medium-sized. V and J are TRBV6-5 and TRBJ2-2; as DNA is missing, the TRBD1 call by TCRdb cannot be tested. Germline assignment: CDR1 MNHEY and CDR2 SVGAGI. CDR3 length: 16 amino acids. The CDR3 region is CASSDQGPANTGELFF.

This clonotype is classed as medium-sized by frequency. The chain links TRBV5-4 to TRBJ2-2; with no DNA, the TCRdb D assignment of TRBD2 cannot be verified. Germline V gene sequence: CDR1 SGHNT, CDR2 YYREEE (reference sequence). The CDR3 is 16 residues long. The CDR3 reads CASSFGLAGVPGELFF. Based on the CDR3 plus reference TRBV5-4 and TRBJ2-2, the full variable domain is ETGVTQSPTHLIKTRGQQVTLRCSSQSGHNTVSWYQQALGQGPQFIFQYYREEENGRGNFPPRFSGLQFPNYSSELNVNALELDDSALYLCASSFGLAGVPGELFFGEGSRLTVL.